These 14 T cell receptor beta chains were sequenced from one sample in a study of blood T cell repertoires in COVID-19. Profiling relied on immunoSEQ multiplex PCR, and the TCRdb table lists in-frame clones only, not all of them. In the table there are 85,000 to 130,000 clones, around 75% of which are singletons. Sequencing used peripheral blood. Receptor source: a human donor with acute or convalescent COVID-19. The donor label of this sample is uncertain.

The CDR3 loop reads CASSLELAGYTGELFF. CDR3 nucleotide sequence: TGCGCCAGCAGCTTGGAACTGGCAGGATACACCGGGGAGCTGTTTTTT. The chain joins TRBV5-1 to TRBJ2-2, with D unresolved. Trimming removed 0 bases from V and 3 bases from J, with 12 bases in between. Germline loops: CDR1 SGHRS, CDR2 YFSETQ. The CDR3 totals 16 residues.

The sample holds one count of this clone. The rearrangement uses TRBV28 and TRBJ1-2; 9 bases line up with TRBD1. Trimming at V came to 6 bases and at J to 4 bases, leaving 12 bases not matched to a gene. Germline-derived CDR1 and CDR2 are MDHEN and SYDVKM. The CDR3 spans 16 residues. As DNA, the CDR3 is TGTGCCAGCAGCATATCTCCCGGGACAGGGCCCTATGGCTACACCTTC. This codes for CASSISPGTGPYGYTF.

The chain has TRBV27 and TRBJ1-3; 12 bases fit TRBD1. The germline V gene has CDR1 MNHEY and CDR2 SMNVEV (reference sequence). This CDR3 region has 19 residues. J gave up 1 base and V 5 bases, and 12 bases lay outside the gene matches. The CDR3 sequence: CASSRAGQGASFSGNTIYF. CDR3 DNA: TGTGCCAGCAGTCGAGCGGGACAGGGGGCATCTTTTTCTGGAAACACCATATATTTT.

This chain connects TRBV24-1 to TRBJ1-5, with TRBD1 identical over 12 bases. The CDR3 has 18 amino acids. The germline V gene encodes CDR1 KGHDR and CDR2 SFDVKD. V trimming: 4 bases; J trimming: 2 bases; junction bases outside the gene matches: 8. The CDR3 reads CATSESGTGGWGNQPQHF. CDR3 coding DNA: TGTGCCACCAGTGAATCCGGGACAGGGGGCTGGGGCAATCAGCCCCAGCATTTT.

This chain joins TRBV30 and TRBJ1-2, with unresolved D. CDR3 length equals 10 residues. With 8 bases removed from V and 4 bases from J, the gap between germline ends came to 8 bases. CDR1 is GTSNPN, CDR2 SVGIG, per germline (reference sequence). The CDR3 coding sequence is TGTGCCAGTTACAGCTATGGCTACACCTTC. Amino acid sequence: CASYSYGYTF.

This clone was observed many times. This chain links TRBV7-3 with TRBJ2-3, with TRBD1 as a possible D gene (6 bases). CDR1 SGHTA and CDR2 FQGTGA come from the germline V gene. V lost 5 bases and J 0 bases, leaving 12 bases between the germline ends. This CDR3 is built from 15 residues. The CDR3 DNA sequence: TGTGCCAGCAGCCCCCAGGGGCTTAGCACAGATACGCAGTATTTT. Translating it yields CASSPQGLSTDTQYF.

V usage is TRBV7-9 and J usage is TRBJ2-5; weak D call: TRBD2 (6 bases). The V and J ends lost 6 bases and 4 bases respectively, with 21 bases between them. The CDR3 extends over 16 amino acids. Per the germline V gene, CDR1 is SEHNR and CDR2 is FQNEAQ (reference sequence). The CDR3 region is CASSKPRGIDRETQYF. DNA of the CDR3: TGTGCCAGCAGTAAGCCGCGGGGTATCGATCGAGAGACCCAGTACTTC.

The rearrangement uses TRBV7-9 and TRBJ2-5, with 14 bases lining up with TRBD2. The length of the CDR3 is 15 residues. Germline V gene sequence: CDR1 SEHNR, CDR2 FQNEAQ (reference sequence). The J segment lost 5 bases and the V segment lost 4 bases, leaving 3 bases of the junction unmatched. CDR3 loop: CASSWRLAGGETQYF. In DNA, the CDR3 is TGTGCCAGCAGCTGGCGACTAGCGGGGGGGGAGACCCAGTACTTC. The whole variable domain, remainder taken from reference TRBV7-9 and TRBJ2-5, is DTGVSQNPRHKITKRGQNVTFRCDPISEHNRLYWYRQTLGQGPEFLTYFQNEAQLEKSRLLSDRFSAERPKGSFSTLEIQRTEQGDSAMYLCASSWRLAGGETQYFGPGTRLLVL.

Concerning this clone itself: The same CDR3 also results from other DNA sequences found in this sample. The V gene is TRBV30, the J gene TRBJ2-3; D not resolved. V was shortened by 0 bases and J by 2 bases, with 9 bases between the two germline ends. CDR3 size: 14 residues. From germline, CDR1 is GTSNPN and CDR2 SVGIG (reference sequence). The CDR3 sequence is CAWSVSLVTDTQYF. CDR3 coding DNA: TGTGCCTGGAGTGTCAGTCTAGTCACAGATACGCAGTATTTT.

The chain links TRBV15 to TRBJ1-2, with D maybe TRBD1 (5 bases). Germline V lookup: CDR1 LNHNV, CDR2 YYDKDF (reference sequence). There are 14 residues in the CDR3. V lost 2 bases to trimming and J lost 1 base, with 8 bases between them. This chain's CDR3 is CATSRTRDNYGYTF. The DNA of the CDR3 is TGTGCCACCAGCAGAACCAGGGATAACTATGGCTACACCTTC.

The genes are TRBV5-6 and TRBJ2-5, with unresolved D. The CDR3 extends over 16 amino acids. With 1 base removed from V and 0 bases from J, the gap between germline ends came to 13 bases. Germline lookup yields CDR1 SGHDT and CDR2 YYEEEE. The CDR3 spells CASSLRRIPYQETQYF. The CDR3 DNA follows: TGTGCCAGCAGCTTGCGGCGGATCCCGTACCAAGAGACCCAGTACTTC.

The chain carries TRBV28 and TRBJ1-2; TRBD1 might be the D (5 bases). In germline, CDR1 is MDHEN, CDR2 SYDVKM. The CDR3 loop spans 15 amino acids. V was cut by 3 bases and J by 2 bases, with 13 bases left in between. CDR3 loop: CASSLRTYRNYGYTF. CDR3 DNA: TGTGCCAGCAGTTTGCGAACCTACAGGAACTATGGCTACACCTTC.

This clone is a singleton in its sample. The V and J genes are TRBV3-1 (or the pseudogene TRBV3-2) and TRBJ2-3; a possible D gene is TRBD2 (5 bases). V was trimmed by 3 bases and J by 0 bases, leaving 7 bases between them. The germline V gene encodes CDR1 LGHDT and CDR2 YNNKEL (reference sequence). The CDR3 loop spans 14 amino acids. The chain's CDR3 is CASSQAGSTDTQYF. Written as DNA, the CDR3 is TGTGCCAGCAGCCAGGCGGGTAGCACAGATACGCAGTATTTT.

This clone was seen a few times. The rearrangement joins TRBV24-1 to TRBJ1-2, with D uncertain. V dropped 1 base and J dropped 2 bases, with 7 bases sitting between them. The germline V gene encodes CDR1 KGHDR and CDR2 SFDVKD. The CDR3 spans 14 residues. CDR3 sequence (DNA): TGTGCCACCAGTGATTTTCGCAGGAACTATGGCTACACCTTC. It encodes CATSDFRRNYGYTF.